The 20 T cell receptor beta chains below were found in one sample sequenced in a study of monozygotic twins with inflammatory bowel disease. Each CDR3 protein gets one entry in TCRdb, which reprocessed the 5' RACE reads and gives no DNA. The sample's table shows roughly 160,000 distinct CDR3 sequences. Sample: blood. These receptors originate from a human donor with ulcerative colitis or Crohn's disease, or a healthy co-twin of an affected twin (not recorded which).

The chain's CDR3 is CASSLAGALWYEQFF. The chain has TRBV5-4 and TRBJ2-1; TCRdb lists TRBD2, though no DNA is available to test this call. The CDR3 is made up of 15 amino acids. Germline lookup yields CDR1 SGHNT and CDR2 YYREEE (reference sequence).

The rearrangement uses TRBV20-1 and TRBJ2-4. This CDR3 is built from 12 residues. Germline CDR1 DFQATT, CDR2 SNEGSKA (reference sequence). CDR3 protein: CSARLLQNIQYF.

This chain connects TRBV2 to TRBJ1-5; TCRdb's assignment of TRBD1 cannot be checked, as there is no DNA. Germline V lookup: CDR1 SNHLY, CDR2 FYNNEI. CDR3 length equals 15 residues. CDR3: CASSVKGASNQPQHF.

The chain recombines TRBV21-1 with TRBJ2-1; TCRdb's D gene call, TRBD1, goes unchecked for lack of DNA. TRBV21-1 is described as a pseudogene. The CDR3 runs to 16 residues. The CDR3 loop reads CASSKGAAGPYNEQFF.

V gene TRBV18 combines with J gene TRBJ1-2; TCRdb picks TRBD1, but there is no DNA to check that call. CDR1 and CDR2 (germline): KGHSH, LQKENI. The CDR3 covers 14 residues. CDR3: CASSPTGPIDGYTF.

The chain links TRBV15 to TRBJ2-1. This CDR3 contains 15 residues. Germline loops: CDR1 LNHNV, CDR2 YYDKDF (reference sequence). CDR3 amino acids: CATSREGIVYNEQFF.

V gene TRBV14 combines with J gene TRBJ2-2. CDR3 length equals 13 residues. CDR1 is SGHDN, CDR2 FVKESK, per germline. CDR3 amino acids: CASSQQYTGELFF.

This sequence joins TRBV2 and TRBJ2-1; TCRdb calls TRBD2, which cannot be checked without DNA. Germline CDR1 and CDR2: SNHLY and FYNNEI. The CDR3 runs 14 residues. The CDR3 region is CASSEEGAGMPQFF.

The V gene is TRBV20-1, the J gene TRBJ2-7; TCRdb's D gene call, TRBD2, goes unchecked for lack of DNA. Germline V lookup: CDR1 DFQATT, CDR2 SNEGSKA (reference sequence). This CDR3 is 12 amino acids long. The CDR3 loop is CSARNSGYEQYF.

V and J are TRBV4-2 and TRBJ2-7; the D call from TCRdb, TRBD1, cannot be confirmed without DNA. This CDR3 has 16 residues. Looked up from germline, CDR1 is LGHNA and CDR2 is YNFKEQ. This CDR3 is CASSQGLTGGEDEQYF.

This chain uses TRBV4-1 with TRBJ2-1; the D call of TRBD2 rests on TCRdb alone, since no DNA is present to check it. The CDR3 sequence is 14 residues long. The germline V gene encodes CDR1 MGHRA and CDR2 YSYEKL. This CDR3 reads CASSQLSPSNEQFF.

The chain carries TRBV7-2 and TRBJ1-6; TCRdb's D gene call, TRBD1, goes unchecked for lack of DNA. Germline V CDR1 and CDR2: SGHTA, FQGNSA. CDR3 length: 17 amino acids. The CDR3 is CASSPHPGGSGNSPLHF.

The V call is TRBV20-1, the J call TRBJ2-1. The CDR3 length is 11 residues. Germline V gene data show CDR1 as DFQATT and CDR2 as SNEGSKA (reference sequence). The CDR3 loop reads CSAILYNEQFF.

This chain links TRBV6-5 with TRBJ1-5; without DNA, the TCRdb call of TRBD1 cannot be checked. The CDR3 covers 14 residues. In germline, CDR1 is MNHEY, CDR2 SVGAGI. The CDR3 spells CASSYRGVNQPQHF.

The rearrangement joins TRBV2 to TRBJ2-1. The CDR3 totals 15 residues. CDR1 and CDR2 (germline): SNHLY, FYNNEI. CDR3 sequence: CASSDWVGSYNEQFF.

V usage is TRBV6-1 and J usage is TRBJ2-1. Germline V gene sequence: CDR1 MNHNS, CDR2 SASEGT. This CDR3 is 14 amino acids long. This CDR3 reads CASRRPGLYNEQFF.

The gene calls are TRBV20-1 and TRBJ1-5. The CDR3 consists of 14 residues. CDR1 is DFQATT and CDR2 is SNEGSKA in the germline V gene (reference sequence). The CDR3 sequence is CSAASGPEDQPQHF.

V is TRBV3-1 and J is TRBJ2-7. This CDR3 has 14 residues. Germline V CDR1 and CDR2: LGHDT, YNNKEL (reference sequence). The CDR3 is CASSQGRVSYEQYF.

The CDR3 is CASSRERERSWYNEQFF. This chain joins TRBV5-1 and TRBJ2-1; there is no DNA to check the TCRdb D call of TRBD2. The CDR3 is 17 amino acids. Germline V gene data show CDR1 as SGHRS and CDR2 as YFSETQ.

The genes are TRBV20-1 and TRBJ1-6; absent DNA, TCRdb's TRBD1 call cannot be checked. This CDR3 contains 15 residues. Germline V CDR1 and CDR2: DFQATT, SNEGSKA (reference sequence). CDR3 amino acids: CSAPRTGEDNSPLHF.